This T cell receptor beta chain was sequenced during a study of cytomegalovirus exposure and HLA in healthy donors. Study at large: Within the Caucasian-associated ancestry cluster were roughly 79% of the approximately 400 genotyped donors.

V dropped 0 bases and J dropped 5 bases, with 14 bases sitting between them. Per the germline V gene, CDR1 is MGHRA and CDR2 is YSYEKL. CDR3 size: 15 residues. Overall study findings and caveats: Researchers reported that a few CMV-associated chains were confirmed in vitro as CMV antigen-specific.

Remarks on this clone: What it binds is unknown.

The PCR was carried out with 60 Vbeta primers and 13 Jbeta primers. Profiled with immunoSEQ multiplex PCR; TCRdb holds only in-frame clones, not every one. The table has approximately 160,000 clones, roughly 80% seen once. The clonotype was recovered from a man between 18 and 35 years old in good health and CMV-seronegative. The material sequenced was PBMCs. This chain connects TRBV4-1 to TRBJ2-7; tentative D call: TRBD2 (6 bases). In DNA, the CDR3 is TGCGCCAGCAGCCAAGATCGTTTTCCGGGGGACGAGCAGTACTTC. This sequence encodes CASSQDRFPGDEQYF.